This passage covers 21 T cell receptor beta chains from one sample sequenced in a study of shared clonotypes between healthy human individuals. Clones were sequenced by immunoSEQ multiplex PCR, and TCRdb holds only the in-frame ones, with some missing. The sample includes 2,500,000 or so clones, over 85% of them seen just once. Sequencing used naive CD4+ T cells from PBMCs. Subset noted: CD45RA+ positively selected. The source of these receptors is a man aged 18 to 29 in good health. Some clones in this sample may be carry-over from other donors' samples.

This clone was found once. The CDR3 loop is CASRGGATTYEQYF. The CDR3 DNA reads TGTGCCAGCAGAGGGGGGGCAACAACCTACGAGCAGTACTTC. The chain links TRBV2 to TRBJ2-7; TRBD2 might be the D (7 bases). The germline gives CDR1 SNHLY, CDR2 FYNNEI. CDR3 size: 14 residues. V was clipped by 6 bases and J by 2 bases, with 14 bases between them.

The chain has TRBV19 and TRBJ1-2; 10 bases are shared with TRBD1. The CDR3 spans 17 residues. Losses at the gene ends were 6 bases for V and 0 bases for J; bases not matched to a gene: 10. The germline V gene encodes CDR1 LNHDA and CDR2 SQIVND (reference sequence). The CDR3 region has the DNA TGTGCCAGTAGCCTTCTGCCGGGACAGGGGTCTAACTATGGCTACACCTTC. It codes for CASSLLPGQGSNYGYTF.

The genes are TRBV5-6 and TRBJ2-2; D is ambiguous. V dropped 1 base and J dropped 4 bases, with 8 bases sitting between them. CDR3 length equals 14 residues. The V gene's germline CDR1 is SGHDT and CDR2 YYEEEE. CDR3 DNA sequence: TGTGCCAGCAGCTTGTTCTTTGGCACCGGGGAGCTGTTTTTT. The encoded protein is CASSLFFGTGELFF.

The rearrangement uses TRBV5-1 and TRBJ2-3; weak D call: TRBD2 (5 bases). The CDR3 has 15 amino acids. The germline CDR1 and CDR2 sequences are SGHRS and YFSETQ. Trimming pared 0 bases from V and 2 bases from J, leaving 10 bases between. The CDR3 coding sequence is TGCGCCAGCAGCTTGGAGAGGGCCGACACAGATACGCAGTATTTT. Translating gives CASSLERADTDTQYF.

The chain employs TRBV10-3 and TRBJ2-1, with 9 bases fitting TRBD1. Germline CDR1 ENHRY, CDR2 SYGVKD. CDR3 length equals 16 residues. Trimming took 2 bases from V and 8 from J; bases not matched to a gene: 10. In nucleotides, the CDR3 is TGTGCCATCAGTGAGGCCGGGACAGGGATCTCCGATGAGCAGTTCTTC. Translated: CAISEAGTGISDEQFF.

This sequence joins TRBV5-4 and TRBJ2-3; D is undetermined. The CDR3 extends over 14 amino acids. Germline CDR1 SGHNT, CDR2 YYREEE (reference sequence). V gave up 0 bases and J gave up 7 bases, with 12 bases separating them. CDR3 DNA sequence: TGTGCCAGCAGCTTGGGTAGGGCCCAGTATACGCAGTATTTT. Encoded protein: CASSLGRAQYTQYF.

Only one count was recorded for this clone. This chain links TRBV9 with TRBJ1-3, with D perhaps TRBD1 (6 bases). The CDR3 is 18 amino acids. Germline V gene sequence: CDR1 SGDLS, CDR2 YYNGEE. V was trimmed by 0 bases and J by 4 bases, leaving 20 bases between them. The CDR3 here is CASSVDPLGGAGGNTIYF. CDR3 nucleotides: TGTGCCAGCAGCGTAGATCCCCTCGGGGGGGCAGGGGGAAACACCATATATTTT. The whole variable domain, remainder taken from reference TRBV9 and TRBJ1-3, is DSGVTQTPKHLITATGQRVTLRCSPRSGDLSVYWYQQSLDQGLQFLIQYYNGEERAKGNILERFSAQQFPDLHSELNLSSLELGDSALYFCASSVDPLGGAGGNTIYFGEGSWLTVV.

The chain carries TRBV6-5 and TRBJ2-5; TRBD1 is a possible D gene (6 bases). The V gene lost 8 bases and the J gene lost 5 bases, with 12 bases spanning the gap. This CDR3 spans 12 amino acids. Germline V gives CDR1 MNHEY, CDR2 SVGAGI. The DNA of the CDR3 is TGTGCCAGCTGGACAGAATTCGAGACCCAGTACTTC. This translates into CASWTEFETQYF.

The J gene is TRBJ1-2, the V gene TRBV9; 7 nucleotides match TRBD1. Looked up from germline, CDR1 is SGDLS and CDR2 is YYNGEE. This CDR3 contains 14 residues. Trimming removed 4 bases from V and 2 bases from J; junction bases left unmatched: 5. The CDR3 reads CASSTQTGNYGYTF. CDR3 in DNA: TGTGCCAGCAGCACTCAGACAGGGAACTATGGCTACACCTTC.

The gene calls are TRBV7-2 and TRBJ2-7, with D maybe TRBD2 (6 bases). With 3 bases removed from V and 4 bases from J, the gap between germline ends came to 19 bases. CDR1 SGHTA and CDR2 FQGNSA come from the germline V gene. CDR3 length equals 16 residues. DNA of the CDR3: TGTGCCAGCAGCTTTCAAAAAGGACTATCCGGGTACGAGCAGTACTTC. The encoded protein is CASSFQKGLSGYEQYF.

Concerning this clone: One end of the junction is discordant with germline, which a read error may explain. This chain uses TRBV2 with TRBJ2-7; 9 bases align to TRBD2. CDR3 length: 13 amino acids. Per the germline V gene, CDR1 is SNHLY and CDR2 is FYNNEI. This chain's CDR3 is CASSEVGLAGPRF. Here the CDR3 DNA reads TGTGCCAGCAGTGAAGTAGGGCTAGCGGGACCCAGATTC. Supplemented by reference TRBV2 and TRBJ2-7, the full variable domain reads EPEVTQTPSHQVTQMGQEVILRCVPISNHLYFYWYRQILGQKVEFLVSFYNNEISEKSEIFDDQFSVERPDGSNFTLKIRSTKLEDSAMYFCASSEVGLAGPRFGPGTRLTVT.

The chain is built from TRBV27 and TRBJ1-5; 12 nucleotides align to TRBD1. There are 17 residues in the CDR3. Germline CDR1 reads MNHEY; CDR2 reads SMNVEV (reference sequence). V lost 4 bases to trimming and J lost 1 base; unmatched junction nucleotides: 5. CDR3 bases: TGTGCCAGCAGTTCCGGGACAGGGGGCCGGAGCAATCAGCCCCAGCATTTT. Its protein product is CASSSGTGGRSNQPQHF.

This clone was counted once. The same CDR3 is also encoded by other DNA sequences in this sample. The chain is built from TRBV29-1 and TRBJ2-2; 9 bases align to TRBD2. The junction had 0 bases not matched to a gene; V was cut back by 6 bases and J by 7 bases. Germline CDR1 reads SQVTM; CDR2 reads ANQGSEA. The CDR3 length is 11 residues. In nucleotides, the CDR3 is TGCAGCGTGCGGGGGGGCGGGGAGCTGTTTTTT. Its protein is CSVRGGGELFF.

The genes are TRBV30 and TRBJ1-2; 8 nucleotides match TRBD1. Losses at the gene ends were 5 bases for V and 11 bases for J; bases not matched to a gene: 10. Germline V lookup: CDR1 GTSNPN, CDR2 SVGIG (reference sequence). The length of the CDR3 is 12 residues. The CDR3 sequence is CAWWTGSGVYTF. CDR3 coding DNA: TGTGCCTGGTGGACAGGGAGCGGCGTATACACCTTC.

This sequence joins TRBV7-8 and TRBJ2-2, with 7 bases lining up with TRBD2. Germline V gene data show CDR1 as SGHVS and CDR2 as FQNEAQ. Trimming removed 2 bases from V and 0 bases from J; junction bases left unmatched: 9. The CDR3 runs 18 residues. CDR3 sequence reads: CASSLSKLADANTGELFF. The DNA for the CDR3 is TGTGCCAGCAGCTTATCGAAGCTAGCGGACGCGAACACCGGGGAGCTGTTTTTT.

The chain uses TRBV9 and TRBJ2-1, with 7 bases fitting TRBD2. The CDR3 is made up of 16 amino acids. The J segment lost 4 bases and the V segment lost 3 bases, leaving 10 bases of the junction unmatched. From germline, CDR1 is SGDLS and CDR2 YYNGEE. The CDR3 coding sequence is TGTGCCAGCAGCGGTCAGGGCGGGAGAAGTTACAATGAGCAGTTCTTC. Translated, it gives CASSGQGGRSYNEQFF.

This clone was counted a single time. V gene TRBV6-1 combines with J gene TRBJ2-3; a possible D gene is TRBD2 (6 bases). This CDR3 is 16 amino acids long. V was clipped by 0 bases and J by 4 bases, with 14 bases between them. Looked up from germline, CDR1 is MNHNS and CDR2 is SASEGT. CDR3 DNA sequence: TGTGCCAGCAGTGAAGCAGGAGGGAGCCTCCCAGATACGCAGTATTTT. Translation: CASSEAGGSLPDTQYF.

The gene calls are TRBV28 and TRBJ1-2; 7 positions agree with TRBD1. V was clipped by 2 bases and J by 6 bases; unmatched bases: 12. This CDR3 is 16 amino acids long. CDR1 is MDHEN, CDR2 SYDVKM, per germline. The CDR3 protein is CASSLVDGRDRNGYTF. CDR3 nucleotide sequence: TGTGCCAGCAGTTTAGTCGATGGGAGGGACAGAAATGGCTACACCTTC.

The chain couples TRBV19 to TRBJ2-6, with TRBD2 matching 12 bases. CDR3 length equals 18 residues. Trimming at V came to 4 bases and at J to 4 bases, leaving 8 bases not matched to a gene. Germline V gives CDR1 LNHDA, CDR2 SQIVND (reference sequence). The DNA of the CDR3 is TGTGCCAGTAGTACCAGACTAGCGGGAGTATCGGGGGCCAACGTCCTGACTTTC. It is translated as CASSTRLAGVSGANVLTF.

The chain links TRBV28 to TRBJ1-2; D might be TRBD1 (5 bases). V gave up 6 bases and J gave up 9 bases, with 14 bases separating them. Per the germline V gene, CDR1 is MDHEN and CDR2 is SYDVKM. CDR3 length: 12 residues. The CDR3 DNA follows: TGTGCCAGCAGAAAAACCGGGGGTCGCTACACCTTC. Its translation is CASRKTGGRYTF.

Here the CDR3 DNA reads TGCGCCAGCCAGATGGCAGATACGCAGTATTTT. Its translation: CASQMADTQYF. The rearrangement links TRBV5-1 to TRBJ2-3; D is undetermined. V lost 7 bases, J lost 4 bases, and 7 bases lay in between. The CDR3 has 11 residues. Germline CDR1 reads SGHRS; CDR2 reads YFSETQ.